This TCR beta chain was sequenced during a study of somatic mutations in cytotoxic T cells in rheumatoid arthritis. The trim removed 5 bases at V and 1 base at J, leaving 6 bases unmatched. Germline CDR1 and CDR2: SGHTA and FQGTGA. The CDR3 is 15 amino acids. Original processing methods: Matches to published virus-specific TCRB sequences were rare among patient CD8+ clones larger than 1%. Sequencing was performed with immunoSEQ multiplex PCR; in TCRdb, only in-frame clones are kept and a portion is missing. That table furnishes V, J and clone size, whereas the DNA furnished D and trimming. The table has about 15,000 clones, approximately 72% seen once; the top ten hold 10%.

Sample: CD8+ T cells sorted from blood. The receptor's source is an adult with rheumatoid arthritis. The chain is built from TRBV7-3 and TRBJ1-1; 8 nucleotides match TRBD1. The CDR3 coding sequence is TGTGCCAGCAGCCCCACAGGGGGGGGGAACACTGAAGCTTTCTTT. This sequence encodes CASSPTGGGNTEAFF. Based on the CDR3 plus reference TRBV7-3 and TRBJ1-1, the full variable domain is GAGVSQTPSNKVTEKGKYVELRCDPISGHTALYWYRQSLGQGPEFLIYFQGTGAADDSGLPNDRFFAVRPEGSVSTLKIQRTERGDSAVYLCASSPTGGGNTEAFFGQGTRLTVV.